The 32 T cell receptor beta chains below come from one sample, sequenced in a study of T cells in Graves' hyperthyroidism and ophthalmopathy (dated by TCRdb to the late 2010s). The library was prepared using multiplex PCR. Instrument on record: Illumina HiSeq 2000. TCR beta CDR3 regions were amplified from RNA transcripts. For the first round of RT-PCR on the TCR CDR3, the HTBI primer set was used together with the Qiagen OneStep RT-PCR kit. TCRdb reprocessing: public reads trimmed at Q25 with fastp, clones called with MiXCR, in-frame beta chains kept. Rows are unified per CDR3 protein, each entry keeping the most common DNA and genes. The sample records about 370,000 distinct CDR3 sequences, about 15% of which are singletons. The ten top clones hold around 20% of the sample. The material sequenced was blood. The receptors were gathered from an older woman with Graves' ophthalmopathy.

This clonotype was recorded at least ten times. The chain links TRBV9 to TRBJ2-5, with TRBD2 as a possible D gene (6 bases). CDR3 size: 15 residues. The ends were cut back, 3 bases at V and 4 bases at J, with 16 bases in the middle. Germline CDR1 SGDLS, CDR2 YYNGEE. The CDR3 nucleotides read TGTGCCAGCAGCGGTGGGGACCAGGAGGGAGAGACCCAGTACTTC. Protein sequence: CASSGGDQEGETQYF.

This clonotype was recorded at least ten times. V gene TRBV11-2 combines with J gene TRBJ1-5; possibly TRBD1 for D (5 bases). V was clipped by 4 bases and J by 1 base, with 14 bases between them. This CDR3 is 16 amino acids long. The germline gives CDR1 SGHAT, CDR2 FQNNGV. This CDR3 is CASSSRQKASNQPQHF. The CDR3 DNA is TGTGCCAGCAGCTCTAGACAGAAAGCGAGCAATCAGCCCCAGCATTTT.

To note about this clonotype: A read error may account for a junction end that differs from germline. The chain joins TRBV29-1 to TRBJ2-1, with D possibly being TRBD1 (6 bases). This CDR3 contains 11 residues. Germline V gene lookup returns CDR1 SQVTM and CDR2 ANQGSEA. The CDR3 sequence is CSGETGFEQFF. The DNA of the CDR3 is TGCAGCGGTGAAACAGGGTTTGAGCAGTTCTTC.

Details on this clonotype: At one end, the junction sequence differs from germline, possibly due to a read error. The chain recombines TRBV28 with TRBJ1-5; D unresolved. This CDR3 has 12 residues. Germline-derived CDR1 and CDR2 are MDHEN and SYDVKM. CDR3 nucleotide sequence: TGTGCCGGCAGTTATCTACGTCAGCCCCAGCATTTT. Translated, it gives CAGSYLRQPQHF.

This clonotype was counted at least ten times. CDR3 coding DNA: TGTGCCTGGAGAGACAGGGGAGTAAATACGCAGTATTTT. This encodes CAWRDRGVNTQYF. V usage is TRBV30 and J usage is TRBJ2-3; 8 bases line up with TRBD1. CDR3 length equals 13 residues. The V segment lost 3 bases and the J segment 7 bases; nucleotides outside the gene matches: 6. Germline CDR1 is GTSNPN and CDR2 is SVGIG (reference sequence).

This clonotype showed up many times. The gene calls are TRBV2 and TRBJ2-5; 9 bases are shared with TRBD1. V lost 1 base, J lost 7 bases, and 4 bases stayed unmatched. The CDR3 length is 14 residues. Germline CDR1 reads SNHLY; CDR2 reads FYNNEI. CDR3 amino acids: CASSEDRGPRTQYF. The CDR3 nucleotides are TGTGCCAGCAGTGAAGACAGGGGGCCGAGGACCCAGTACTTC.

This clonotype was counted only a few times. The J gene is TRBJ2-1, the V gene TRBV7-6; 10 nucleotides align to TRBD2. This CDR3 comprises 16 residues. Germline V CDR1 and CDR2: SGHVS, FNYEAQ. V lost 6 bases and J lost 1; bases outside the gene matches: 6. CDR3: CASSGELAGSYNEQFF. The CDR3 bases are TGTGCCAGCAGTGGTGAACTAGCGGGGTCCTACAATGAGCAGTTCTTC.

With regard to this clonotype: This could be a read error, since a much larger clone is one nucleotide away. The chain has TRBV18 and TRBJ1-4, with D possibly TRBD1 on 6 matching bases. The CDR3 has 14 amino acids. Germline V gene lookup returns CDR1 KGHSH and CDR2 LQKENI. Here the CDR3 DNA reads TGTGCCAGCTCACCGCAGGGGCTGGGTGAAAAACTGCTTTTT. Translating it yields CASSPQGLGEKLLF.

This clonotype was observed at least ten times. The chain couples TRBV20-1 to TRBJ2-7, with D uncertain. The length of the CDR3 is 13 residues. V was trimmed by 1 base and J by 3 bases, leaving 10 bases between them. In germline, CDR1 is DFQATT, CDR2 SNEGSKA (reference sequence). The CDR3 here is CSARGPGFYEQYF. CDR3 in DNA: TGCAGTGCTAGAGGACCCGGATTCTACGAGCAGTACTTC.

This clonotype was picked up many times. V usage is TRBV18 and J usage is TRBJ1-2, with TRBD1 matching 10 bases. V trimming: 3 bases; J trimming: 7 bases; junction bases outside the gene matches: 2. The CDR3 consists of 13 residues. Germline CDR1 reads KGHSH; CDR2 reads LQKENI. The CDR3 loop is CASSPGQGFGYTF. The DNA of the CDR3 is TGTGCCAGCTCACCGGGACAGGGGTTTGGCTACACCTTC.

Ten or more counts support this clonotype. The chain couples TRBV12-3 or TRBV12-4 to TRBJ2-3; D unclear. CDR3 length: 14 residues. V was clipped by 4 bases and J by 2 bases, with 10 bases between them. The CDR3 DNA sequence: TGTGCCAGCAGTTCCGGGTCGATCACAGATACGCAGTATTTT. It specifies CASSSGSITDTQYF.

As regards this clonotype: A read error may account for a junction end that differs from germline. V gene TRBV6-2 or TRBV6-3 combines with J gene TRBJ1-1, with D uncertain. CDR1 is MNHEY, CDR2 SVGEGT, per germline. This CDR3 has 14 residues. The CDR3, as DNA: TGTGCCAGCAGTTACCTCGACCGGAACACTGAAGTTTTCTTT. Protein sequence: CASSYLDRNTEVFF.

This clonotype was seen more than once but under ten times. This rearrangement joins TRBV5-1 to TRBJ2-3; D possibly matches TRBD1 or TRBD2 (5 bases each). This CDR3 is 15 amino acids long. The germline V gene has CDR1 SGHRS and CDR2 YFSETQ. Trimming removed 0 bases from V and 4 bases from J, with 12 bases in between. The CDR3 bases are TGCGCCAGCAGCTTGGATGGGGGAGTGCCAGATACGCAGTATTTT. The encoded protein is CASSLDGGVPDTQYF. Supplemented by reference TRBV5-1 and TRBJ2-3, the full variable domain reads KAGVTQTPRYLIKTRGQQVTLSCSPISGHRSVSWYQQTPGQGLQFLFEYFSETQRNKGNFPGRFSGRQFSNSRSEMNVSTLELGDSALYLCASSLDGGVPDTQYFGPGTRLTVL.

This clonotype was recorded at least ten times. The CDR3 nucleotides are TGCGCCAGCAGCTTGGTGGGACTAGCGGGAGCGGGCACCGGGGAGCTGTTTTTT. It is translated as CASSLVGLAGAGTGELFF. The chain recombines TRBV5-1 with TRBJ2-2; 14 bases map to TRBD2. The germline V gene encodes CDR1 SGHRS and CDR2 YFSETQ. V lost 0 bases and J lost 4; bases outside the gene matches: 5. There are 18 residues in the CDR3.

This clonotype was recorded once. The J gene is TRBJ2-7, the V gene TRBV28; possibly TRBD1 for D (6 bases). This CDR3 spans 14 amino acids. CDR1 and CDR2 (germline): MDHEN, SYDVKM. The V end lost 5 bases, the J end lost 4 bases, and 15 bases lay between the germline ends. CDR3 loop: CASSTSRDTYEQYF. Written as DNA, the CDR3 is TGTGCCAGCAGTACCTCCCGGGACACTTACGAGCAGTACTTC. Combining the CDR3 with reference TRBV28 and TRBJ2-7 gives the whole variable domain DVKVTQSSRYLVKRTGEKVFLECVQDMDHENMFWYRQDPGLGLRLIYFSYDVKMKEKGDIPEGYSVSREKKERFSLILESASTNQTSMYLCASSTSRDTYEQYFGPGTRLTVT.

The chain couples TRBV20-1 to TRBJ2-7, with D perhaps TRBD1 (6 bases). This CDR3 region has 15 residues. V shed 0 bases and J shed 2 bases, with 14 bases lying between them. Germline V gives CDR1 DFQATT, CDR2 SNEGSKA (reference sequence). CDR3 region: CSARDRTGQPYEQYF. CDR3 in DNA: TGCAGTGCTAGAGATCGAACGGGACAACCCTACGAGCAGTACTTC.

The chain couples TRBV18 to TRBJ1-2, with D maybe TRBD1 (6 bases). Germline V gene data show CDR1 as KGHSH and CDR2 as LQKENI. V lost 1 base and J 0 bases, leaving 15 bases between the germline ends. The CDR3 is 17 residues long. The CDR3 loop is CASSPRGQAAANYGYTF. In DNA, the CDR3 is TGTGCCAGCTCACCACGGGGGCAGGCCGCAGCTAACTATGGCTACACCTTC.

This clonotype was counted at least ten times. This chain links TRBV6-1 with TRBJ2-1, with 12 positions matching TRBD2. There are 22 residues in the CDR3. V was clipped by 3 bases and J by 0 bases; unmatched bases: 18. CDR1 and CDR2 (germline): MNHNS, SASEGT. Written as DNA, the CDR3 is TGTGCCAGCAGTGACGCTCTCGGTTGGGCTAGCGGGAGGGCCCGCTCCTACAATGAGCAGTTCTTC. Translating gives CASSDALGWASGRARSYNEQFF.

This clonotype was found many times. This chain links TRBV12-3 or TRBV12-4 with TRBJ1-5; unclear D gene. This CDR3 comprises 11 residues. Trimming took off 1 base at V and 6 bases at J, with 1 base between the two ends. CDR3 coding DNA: TGTGCCAGCAGTTTAGGTCAGCCCCAGCATTTT. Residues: CASSLGQPQHF.

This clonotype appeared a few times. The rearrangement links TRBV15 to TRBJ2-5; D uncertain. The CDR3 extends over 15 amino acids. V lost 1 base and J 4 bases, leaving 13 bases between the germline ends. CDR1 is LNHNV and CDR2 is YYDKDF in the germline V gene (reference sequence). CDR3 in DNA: TGTGCCACCAGCAGAGTCCCTCCTGGGCGAGAGACCCAGTACTTC. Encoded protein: CATSRVPPGRETQYF.

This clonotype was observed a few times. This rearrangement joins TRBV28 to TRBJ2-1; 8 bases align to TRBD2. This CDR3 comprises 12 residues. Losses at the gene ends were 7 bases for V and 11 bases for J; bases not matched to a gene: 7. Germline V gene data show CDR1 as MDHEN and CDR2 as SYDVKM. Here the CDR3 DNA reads TGTGCCAGCACAGTTGGTAGCGGGAAGCAGTTCTTC. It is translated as CASTVGSGKQFF.

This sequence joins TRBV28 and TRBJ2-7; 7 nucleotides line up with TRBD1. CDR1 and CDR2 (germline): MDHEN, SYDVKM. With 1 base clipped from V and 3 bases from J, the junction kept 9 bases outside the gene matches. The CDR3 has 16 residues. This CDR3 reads CASSLFDRDNLYEQYF. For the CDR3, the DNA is TGTGCCAGCAGTTTATTCGACAGGGACAATCTCTACGAGCAGTACTTC.

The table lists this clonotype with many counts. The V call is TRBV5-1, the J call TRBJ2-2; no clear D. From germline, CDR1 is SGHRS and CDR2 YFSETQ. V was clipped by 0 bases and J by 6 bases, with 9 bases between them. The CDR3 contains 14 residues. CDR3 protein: CASSLARVPGELFF. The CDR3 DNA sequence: TGCGCCAGCAGCTTGGCTAGGGTCCCCGGGGAGCTGTTTTTT. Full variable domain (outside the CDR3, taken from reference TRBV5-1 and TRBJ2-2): KAGVTQTPRYLIKTRGQQVTLSCSPISGHRSVSWYQQTPGQGLQFLFEYFSETQRNKGNFPGRFSGRQFSNSRSEMNVSTLELGDSALYLCASSLARVPGELFFGEGSRLTVL.

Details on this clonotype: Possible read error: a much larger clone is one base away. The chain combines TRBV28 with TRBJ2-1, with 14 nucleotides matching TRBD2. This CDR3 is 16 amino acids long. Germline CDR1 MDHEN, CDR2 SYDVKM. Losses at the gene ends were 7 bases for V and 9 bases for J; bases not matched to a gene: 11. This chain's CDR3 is CASTGRGLAGEGEQFF. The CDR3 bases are TGTGCCAGCACCGGAAGGGGACTAGCGGGAGAGGGTGAGCAGTTCTTC.

CDR3 in DNA: TGTGCCACCAGTGACTCAGGGGGCCGGGAGACCCAGTACTTC. Protein product: CATSDSGGRETQYF. J is TRBJ2-5 and V is TRBV11-2; 8 bases map to TRBD1. Germline-derived CDR1 and CDR2 are SGHAT and FQNNGV. The CDR3 consists of 14 residues. Unmatched junction bases numbered 12, after V lost 10 bases and J lost 5 bases. The complete variable domain, with remaining parts taken from reference TRBV11-2 and TRBJ2-5, reads EAGVAQSPRYKIIEKRQSVAFWCNPISGHATLYWYQQILGQGPKLLIQFQNNGVVDDSQLPKDRFSAERLKGVDSTLKIQPAKLEDSAVYLCATSDSGGRETQYFGPGTRLLVL.

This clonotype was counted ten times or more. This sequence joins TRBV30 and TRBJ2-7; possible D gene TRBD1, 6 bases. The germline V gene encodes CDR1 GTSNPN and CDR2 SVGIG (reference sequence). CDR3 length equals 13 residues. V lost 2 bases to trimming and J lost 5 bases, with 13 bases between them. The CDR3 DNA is TGTGCCTGGAGTACAGGGCTTATTAACGAGCAGTACTTC. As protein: CAWSTGLINEQYF.

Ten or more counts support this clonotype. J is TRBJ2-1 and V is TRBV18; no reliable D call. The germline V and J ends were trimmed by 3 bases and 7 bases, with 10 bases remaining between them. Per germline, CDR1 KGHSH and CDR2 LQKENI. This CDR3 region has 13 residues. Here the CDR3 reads CASSPVAGNEQFF. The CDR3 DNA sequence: TGTGCCAGCTCACCTGTCGCCGGGAATGAGCAGTTCTTC.

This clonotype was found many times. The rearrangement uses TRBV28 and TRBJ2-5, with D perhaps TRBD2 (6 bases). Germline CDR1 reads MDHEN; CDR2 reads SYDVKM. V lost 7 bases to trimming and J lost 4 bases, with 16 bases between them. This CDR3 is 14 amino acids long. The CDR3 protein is CASNQGGNRETQYF. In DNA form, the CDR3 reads TGTGCCAGCAACCAGGGAGGAAATAGAGAGACCCAGTACTTC.

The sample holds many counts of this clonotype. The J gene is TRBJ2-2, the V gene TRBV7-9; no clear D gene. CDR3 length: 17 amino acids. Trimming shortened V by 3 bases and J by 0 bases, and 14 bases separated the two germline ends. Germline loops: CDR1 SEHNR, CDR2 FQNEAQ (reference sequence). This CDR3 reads CASSFPSGRPNTGELFF. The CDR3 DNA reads TGTGCCAGCAGCTTCCCCTCCGGTCGACCGAACACCGGGGAGCTGTTTTTT. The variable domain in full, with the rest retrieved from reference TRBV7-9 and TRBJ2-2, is DTGVSQNPRHKITKRGQNVTFRCDPISEHNRLYWYRQTLGQGPEFLTYFQNEAQLEKSRLLSDRFSAERPKGSFSTLEIQRTEQGDSAMYLCASSFPSGRPNTGELFFGEGSRLTVL.

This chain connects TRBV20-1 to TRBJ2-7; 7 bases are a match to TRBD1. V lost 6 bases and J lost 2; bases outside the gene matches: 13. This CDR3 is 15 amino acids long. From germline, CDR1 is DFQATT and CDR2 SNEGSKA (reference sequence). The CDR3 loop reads CSALPPGQLAYEQYF. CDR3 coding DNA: TGCAGTGCCCTACCCCCGGGACAGTTGGCCTACGAGCAGTACTTC.

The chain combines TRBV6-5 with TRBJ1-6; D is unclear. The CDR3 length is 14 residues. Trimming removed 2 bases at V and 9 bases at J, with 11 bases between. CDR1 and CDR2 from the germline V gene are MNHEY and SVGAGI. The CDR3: CASSYRDGTSPLHF. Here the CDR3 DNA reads TGTGCCAGCAGTTACAGGGATGGTACTTCACCCCTCCACTTT.

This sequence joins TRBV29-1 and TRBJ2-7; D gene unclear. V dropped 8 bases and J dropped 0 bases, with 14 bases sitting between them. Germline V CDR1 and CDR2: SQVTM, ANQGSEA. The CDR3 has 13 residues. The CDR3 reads CSPDTAGSYEQYF. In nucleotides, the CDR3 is TGCAGCCCAGACACCGCCGGCTCCTACGAGCAGTACTTC.